This entry lists 28 T cell receptor beta chains sequenced from one sample in a study of blood T cell repertoires in COVID-19. Sequencing was performed with immunoSEQ multiplex PCR; in TCRdb, only in-frame clones are kept and a portion is missing. The sample has under 150,000 clones; 75% to 90% are singletons. The material sequenced was peripheral blood. These receptors originate from a woman aged 55-75 years with active COVID-19.

The chain uses TRBV15 and TRBJ1-1; D ambiguous. The CDR3 loop spans 17 amino acids. The V gene's germline CDR1 is LNHNV and CDR2 YYDKDF (reference sequence). V was shortened by 0 bases and J by 0 bases, with 14 bases between the two germline ends. The CDR3 DNA reads as TGTGCCACCAGCAGAGATCGAGGCAGAGCTATGAACACTGAAGCTTTCTTT. This gives the protein CATSRDRGRAMNTEAFF.

Only one count was recorded for this clone. The gene calls are TRBV6-5 and TRBJ2-7, with 13 bases identical to TRBD2. Looked up from germline, CDR1 is MNHEY and CDR2 is SVGAGI. V lost 7 bases to trimming and J lost 3 bases; unmatched junction nucleotides: 6. CDR3 length equals 15 residues. CDR3 sequence (DNA): TGTGCCAGCACCGGGACTAGCGGGACTGTCTACGAGCAGTACTTC. Protein sequence: CASTGTSGTVYEQYF.

The V and J genes are TRBV20-1 and TRBJ2-7; TRBD2 matches 8 bases. CDR1 and CDR2 from the germline V gene are DFQATT and SNEGSKA (reference sequence). J gave up 9 bases and V 4 bases, and 5 bases lay outside the gene matches. The length of the CDR3 is 11 residues. The CDR3 reads CSAKAGVWQYF. CDR3 DNA: TGCAGTGCTAAAGCGGGAGTATGGCAGTACTTC.

The genes are TRBV25-1 and TRBJ1-1; TRBD1 matches 8 bases. CDR3 size: 16 residues. CDR1 and CDR2 (germline): MGHDK, SYGVNS. Losses at the gene ends were 4 bases for V and 2 bases for J; bases not matched to a gene: 9. Here the CDR3 reads CASSGAAGQGNTEAFF. Here the CDR3 DNA reads TGTGCCAGCAGTGGGGCGGCCGGACAGGGAAACACTGAAGCTTTCTTT.

This chain links TRBV9 with TRBJ2-2; 8 nucleotides line up with TRBD2. With V trimmed by 5 bases and J by 5 bases, 8 bases remained unmatched. The germline V gene encodes CDR1 SGDLS and CDR2 YYNGEE. The CDR3 totals 15 residues. The CDR3 nucleotides are TGTGCCAGCAGTGCGAGCGGGAGCAATACCGGGGAGCTGTTTTTT. Residues: CASSASGSNTGELFF.

The chain couples TRBV6-6 to TRBJ1-5; 7 bases align to TRBD1. Germline trimming cut 0 bases from V and 6 bases from J; bases unmatched to any gene: 5. CDR3 length: 15 residues. Per germline, CDR1 MNHNY and CDR2 SVGAGI (reference sequence). The CDR3 nucleotides read TGTGCCAGCAGTTACTCAGGACAGGATTTTCAGCCCCAGCATTTT. Amino acids: CASSYSGQDFQPQHF.

The chain is built from TRBV7-9 and TRBJ2-3; D gene uncertain. Per the germline V gene, CDR1 is SEHNR and CDR2 is FQNEAQ (reference sequence). CDR3 size: 11 residues. The V end lost 5 bases, the J end lost 3 bases, and 3 bases lay between the germline ends. DNA of the CDR3: TGTGCCAGCAGCGCGACAGATACGCAGTATTTT. This encodes CASSATDTQYF.

The chain joins TRBV5-3 to TRBJ2-3; no clear D gene. TRBV5-3 is flagged as an ORF with uncertain function. V lost 0 bases and J lost 0, with 11 bases in between. The CDR3 runs to 16 residues. DNA for the CDR3: TGTGCCAGAAGCTTGGTTGCGGCCGGTAGCACAGATACGCAGTATTTT. It translates to CARSLVAAGSTDTQYF.

This chain links TRBV7-2 with TRBJ2-1; no reliable D call. The CDR3 length is 12 residues. Trimming stripped 4 bases from V and 12 bases from J, with 13 bases between. CDR1 is SGHTA and CDR2 is FQGNSA in the germline V gene. CDR3 coding DNA: TGTGCCAGCAGCTCCTTCCTAGAACGGCAGTTCTTC. This codes for CASSSFLERQFF. Filled out from reference TRBV7-2 and TRBJ2-1, the complete variable domain reads GAGVSQSPSNKVTEKGKDVELRCDPISGHTALYWYRQSLGQGLEFLIYFQGNSAPDKSGLPSDRFSAERTGGSVSTLTIQRTQQEDSAVYLCASSSFLERQFFGPGTRLTVL.

This chain connects TRBV5-1 to TRBJ2-7; the match to TRBD1 covers 10 bases. V lost 3 bases, J lost 3 bases, and 3 bases stayed unmatched. The CDR3 has 14 amino acids. Germline CDR1 and CDR2: SGHRS and YFSETQ. CDR3 DNA sequence: TGCGCCAGCAGCTCTGGGACAGGGGACTACGAGCAGTACTTC. It translates to CASSSGTGDYEQYF.

This clone was seen a handful of times. The rearrangement joins TRBV6-6 to TRBJ1-5; 7 nucleotides match TRBD1. The CDR3 has 13 amino acids. Germline V gives CDR1 MNHNY, CDR2 SVGAGI (reference sequence). The V gene end was trimmed by 7 bases and the J gene end by 9 bases; junction bases not matched to a gene: 9. CDR3 in amino acids: CASKGAQGWPQHF. In DNA form, the CDR3 reads TGTGCCAGCAAGGGGGCGCAGGGGTGGCCCCAGCATTTT.

The CDR3 loop reads CASSLRSGVRGGELFF. CDR3 DNA sequence: TGTGCCAGCAGTTTACGGAGCGGGGTAAGGGGCGGGGAGCTGTTTTTT. This rearrangement joins TRBV27 to TRBJ2-2; TRBD2 aligns across 7 bases. Germline V CDR1 and CDR2: MNHEY, SMNVEV (reference sequence). CDR3 size: 16 residues. The V segment lost 2 bases and the J segment 7 bases; nucleotides outside the gene matches: 10.

In nucleotides, the CDR3 is TGTGCCAGCAGCCCCACGGGAGTCTCGGATGCCGGGGAGCTGTTTTTT. Translating gives CASSPTGVSDAGELFF. This chain joins TRBV7-8 and TRBJ2-2; a weak D match, TRBD2 (6 bases). This CDR3 spans 16 amino acids. Germline assignment: CDR1 SGHVS and CDR2 FQNEAQ. The germline V and J ends were trimmed by 5 bases and 6 bases, with 19 bases remaining between them. The whole variable domain, filled in from reference TRBV7-8 and TRBJ2-2, reads GAGVSQSPRYKVAKRGQDVALRCDPISGHVSLFWYQQALGQGPEFLTYFQNEAQLDKSGLPSDRFFAERPEGSVSTLKIQRTQQEDSAVYLCASSPTGVSDAGELFFGEGSRLTVL.

The CDR3 coding sequence is TGTGCCAGCAGCGTACCCGGGACAGTTAATGAAAAACTGTTTTTT. Residues: CASSVPGTVNEKLFF. This chain connects TRBV9 to TRBJ1-4, with 7 bases identical to TRBD1. Germline trimming cut 1 base from V and 4 bases from J; bases unmatched to any gene: 4. There are 15 residues in the CDR3. Germline V gene data show CDR1 as SGDLS and CDR2 as YYNGEE.

The rearrangement uses TRBV19 and TRBJ2-7; 11 bases match TRBD2. Germline V gene data show CDR1 as LNHDA and CDR2 as SQIVND (reference sequence). The CDR3 sequence is 16 residues long. V lost 1 base and J lost 0; bases outside the gene matches: 2. As DNA, the CDR3 is TGTGCCAGTAGTATAGGAACTAGCGGGAGCTCCTACGAGCAGTACTTC. Protein product: CASSIGTSGSSYEQYF.

This chain uses TRBV11-3 with TRBJ2-3; the D is unclear. Germline values: CDR1 SGHNT, CDR2 YENEEA. This CDR3 has 16 amino acids. V was clipped by 1 base and J by 0 bases, with 11 bases between them. This chain's CDR3 is CASSLGAFPSTDTQYF. For the CDR3, the DNA is TGTGCCAGCAGCTTAGGGGCGTTCCCTAGCACAGATACGCAGTATTTT.

This chain uses TRBV6-5 with TRBJ2-5, with 7 bases that match TRBD1. Trimming cost V 8 bases and J 4 bases; bases outside gene matches: 7. The CDR3 runs to 13 residues. Germline V lookup: CDR1 MNHEY, CDR2 SVGAGI. The CDR3, as DNA: TGTGCCAGCCAAGGGACAGCTGGAGAGACCCAGTACTTC. Translation gives CASQGTAGETQYF.

Concerning this clone itself: One junction end disagrees with the germline gene, perhaps due to a read error. The V call is TRBV18, the J call TRBJ2-7; TRBD2 matches 9 bases. In germline, CDR1 is KGHSH, CDR2 LQKENI. The CDR3 is made up of 17 amino acids. The CDR3 DNA is TGTGCCAGCGCACCAGGTCCCCTAGCGGGATTAACCTACGAGCAGTACTTC. It is translated as CASAPGPLAGLTYEQYF.

This clone was counted between two and nine times. This rearrangement joins TRBV2 to TRBJ2-1; tentative D call: TRBD2 (5 bases). Germline CDR1 SNHLY, CDR2 FYNNEI. CDR3 length: 12 amino acids. Trimming left V 5 bases short and J 10 bases short, with 12 bases between. In DNA, the CDR3 is TGTGCCAGCAGTACCGGAGGAGGAGAGCAGTTCTTC. Its protein product is CASSTGGGEQFF. Using reference TRBV2 and TRBJ2-1 for the parts outside the CDR3, the full variable domain is EPEVTQTPSHQVTQMGQEVILRCVPISNHLYFYWYRQILGQKVEFLVSFYNNEISEKSEIFDDQFSVERPDGSNFTLKIRSTKLEDSAMYFCASSTGGGEQFFGPGTRLTVL.

The chain carries TRBV6-5 and TRBJ2-1; D uncertain. Germline CDR1 is MNHEY and CDR2 is SVGAGI. V was shortened by 2 bases and J by 5 bases, with 10 bases between the two germline ends. CDR3 size: 14 residues. This CDR3 reads CASSYASAHNEQFF. The CDR3 DNA reads TGTGCCAGCAGTTACGCCAGCGCCCACAATGAGCAGTTCTTC.

The chain has TRBV4-1 and TRBJ2-5; 7 bases line up with TRBD1. Germline CDR1 and CDR2: MGHRA and YSYEKL. The ends lost 3 bases at V and 5 bases at J; junction bases unmatched: 9. The CDR3 covers 15 residues. CDR3 loop: CASSHVPGGHETQYF. Here the CDR3 DNA reads TGCGCCAGCAGCCACGTGCCAGGGGGTCACGAGACCCAGTACTTC.

The chain uses TRBV27 and TRBJ1-6; perhaps TRBD1 as D (6 bases). This CDR3 is 14 amino acids long. Germline V gene data show CDR1 as MNHEY and CDR2 as SMNVEV (reference sequence). Trimming shortened V by 5 bases and J by 6 bases, and 11 bases separated the two germline ends. The CDR3 region is CASSALQGNSPLHF. CDR3 DNA: TGTGCCAGCAGTGCTTTACAGGGTAATTCACCCCTCCACTTT.

J is TRBJ2-1 and V is TRBV7-8, with TRBD1 identical over 7 bases. This CDR3 has 15 residues. J lost 4 bases, V lost 1 base, and 4 bases had no gene match. CDR1 is SGHVS, CDR2 FQNEAQ, per germline. The CDR3 sequence: CASSLGQGEYNEQFF. The CDR3 region has the DNA TGTGCCAGCAGCTTAGGACAGGGCGAGTACAATGAGCAGTTCTTC.

The V and J genes are TRBV7-2 and TRBJ2-5; no firm D call. V lost 2 bases, J lost 5 bases, and 6 bases lay in between. This CDR3 comprises 12 residues. Per germline, CDR1 SGHTA and CDR2 FQGNSA. The CDR3, as DNA: TGTGCCAGCAGCTTATTCCTGGAGACCCAGTACTTC. It specifies CASSLFLETQYF.

The chain recombines TRBV11-3 with TRBJ1-1, with 9 nucleotides matching TRBD1. Unmatched junction bases numbered 10, after V lost 6 bases and J lost 8 bases. Germline lookup yields CDR1 SGHNT and CDR2 YENEEA. This CDR3 is 14 amino acids long. The CDR3 loop is CASSDAGTGKEAFF. Here the CDR3 DNA reads TGTGCCAGCAGTGACGCCGGGACAGGGAAGGAAGCTTTCTTT.

The chain has TRBV2 and TRBJ2-3; 9 bases are a match to TRBD2. Germline V lookup: CDR1 SNHLY, CDR2 FYNNEI. J gave up 3 bases and V 7 bases, and 8 bases lay outside the gene matches. The CDR3 sequence is 15 residues long. CDR3 sequence reads: CASNLAGAGTDTQYF. The CDR3 nucleotides read TGTGCCAGCAATTTAGCGGGAGCGGGTACAGATACGCAGTATTTT.

This chain joins TRBV18 and TRBJ2-5, with 12 positions matching TRBD2. CDR3 size: 16 residues. Germline values: CDR1 KGHSH, CDR2 LQKENI. V was clipped by 0 bases and J by 4 bases; unmatched bases: 3. The CDR3 coding sequence is TGTGCCAGCTCACCACCGGGACTAGCGGGTGGAGAGACCCAGTACTTC. It encodes CASSPPGLAGGETQYF.

The chain has TRBV7-2 and TRBJ2-1; 7 positions match TRBD2. J was trimmed by 9 bases and V by 10 bases; bases with no gene match: 6. Germline V CDR1 and CDR2: SGHTA, FQGNSA. The CDR3 sequence is 11 residues long. The CDR3 loop is CAIKERGEQFF. Here the CDR3 DNA reads TGTGCCATCAAGGAGCGGGGTGAGCAGTTCTTC.